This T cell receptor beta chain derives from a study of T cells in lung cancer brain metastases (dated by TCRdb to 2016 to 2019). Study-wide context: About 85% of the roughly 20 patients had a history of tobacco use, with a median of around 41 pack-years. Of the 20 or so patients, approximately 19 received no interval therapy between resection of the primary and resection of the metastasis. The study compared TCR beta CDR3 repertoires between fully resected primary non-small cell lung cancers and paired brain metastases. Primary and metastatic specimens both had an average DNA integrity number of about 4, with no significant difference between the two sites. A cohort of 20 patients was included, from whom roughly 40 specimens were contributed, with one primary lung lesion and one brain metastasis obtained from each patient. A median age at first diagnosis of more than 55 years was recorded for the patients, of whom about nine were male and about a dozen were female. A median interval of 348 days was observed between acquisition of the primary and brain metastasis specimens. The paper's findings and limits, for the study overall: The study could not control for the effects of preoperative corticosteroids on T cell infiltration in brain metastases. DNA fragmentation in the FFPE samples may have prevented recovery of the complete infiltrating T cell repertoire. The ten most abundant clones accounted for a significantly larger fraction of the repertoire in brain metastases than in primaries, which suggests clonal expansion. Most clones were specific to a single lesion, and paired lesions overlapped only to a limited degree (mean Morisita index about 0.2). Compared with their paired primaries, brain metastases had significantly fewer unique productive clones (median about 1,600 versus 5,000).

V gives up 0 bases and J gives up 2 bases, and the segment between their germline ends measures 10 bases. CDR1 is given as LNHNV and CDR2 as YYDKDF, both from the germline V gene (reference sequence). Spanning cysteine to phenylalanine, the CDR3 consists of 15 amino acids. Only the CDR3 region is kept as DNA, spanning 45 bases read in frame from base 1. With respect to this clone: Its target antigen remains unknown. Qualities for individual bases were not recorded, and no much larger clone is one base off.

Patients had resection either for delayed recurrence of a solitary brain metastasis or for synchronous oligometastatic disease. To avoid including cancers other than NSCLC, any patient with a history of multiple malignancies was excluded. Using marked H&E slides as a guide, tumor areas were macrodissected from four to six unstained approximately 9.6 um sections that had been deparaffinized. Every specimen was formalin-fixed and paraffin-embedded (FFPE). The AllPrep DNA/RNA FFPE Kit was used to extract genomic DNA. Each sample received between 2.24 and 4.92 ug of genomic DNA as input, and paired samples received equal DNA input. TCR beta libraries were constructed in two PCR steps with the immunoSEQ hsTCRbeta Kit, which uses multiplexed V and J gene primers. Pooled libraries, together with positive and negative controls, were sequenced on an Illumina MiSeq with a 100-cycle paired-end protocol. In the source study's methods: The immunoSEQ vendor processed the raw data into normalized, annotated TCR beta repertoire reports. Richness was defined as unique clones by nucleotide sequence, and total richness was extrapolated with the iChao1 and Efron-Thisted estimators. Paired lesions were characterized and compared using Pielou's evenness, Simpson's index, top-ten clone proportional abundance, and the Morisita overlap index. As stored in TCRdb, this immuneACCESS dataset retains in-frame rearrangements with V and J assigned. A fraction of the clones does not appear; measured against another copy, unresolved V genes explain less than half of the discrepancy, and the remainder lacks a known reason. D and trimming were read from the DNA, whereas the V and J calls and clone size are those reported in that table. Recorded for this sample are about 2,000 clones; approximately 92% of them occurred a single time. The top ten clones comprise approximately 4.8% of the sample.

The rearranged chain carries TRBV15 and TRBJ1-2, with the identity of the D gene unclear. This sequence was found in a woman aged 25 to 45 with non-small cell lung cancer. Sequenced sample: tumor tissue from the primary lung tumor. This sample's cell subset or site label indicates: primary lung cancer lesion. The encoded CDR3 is CATSRDQTVNYGYTF. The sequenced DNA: TGTGCCACCAGCAGAGATCAAACAGTCAACTATGGCTACACCTTC.